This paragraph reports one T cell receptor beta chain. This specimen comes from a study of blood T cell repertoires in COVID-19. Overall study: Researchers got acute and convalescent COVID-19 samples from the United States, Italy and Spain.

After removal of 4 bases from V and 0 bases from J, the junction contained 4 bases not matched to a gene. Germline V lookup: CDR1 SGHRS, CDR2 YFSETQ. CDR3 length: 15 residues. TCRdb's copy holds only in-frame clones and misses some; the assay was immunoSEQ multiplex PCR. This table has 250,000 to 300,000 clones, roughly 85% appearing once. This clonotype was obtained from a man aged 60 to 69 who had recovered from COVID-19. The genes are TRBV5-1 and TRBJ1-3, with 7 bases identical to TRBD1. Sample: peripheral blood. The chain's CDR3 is CASSIGTVSGNTIYF. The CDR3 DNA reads TGCGCCAGCAGCATAGGGACAGTCTCTGGAAACACCATATATTTT.